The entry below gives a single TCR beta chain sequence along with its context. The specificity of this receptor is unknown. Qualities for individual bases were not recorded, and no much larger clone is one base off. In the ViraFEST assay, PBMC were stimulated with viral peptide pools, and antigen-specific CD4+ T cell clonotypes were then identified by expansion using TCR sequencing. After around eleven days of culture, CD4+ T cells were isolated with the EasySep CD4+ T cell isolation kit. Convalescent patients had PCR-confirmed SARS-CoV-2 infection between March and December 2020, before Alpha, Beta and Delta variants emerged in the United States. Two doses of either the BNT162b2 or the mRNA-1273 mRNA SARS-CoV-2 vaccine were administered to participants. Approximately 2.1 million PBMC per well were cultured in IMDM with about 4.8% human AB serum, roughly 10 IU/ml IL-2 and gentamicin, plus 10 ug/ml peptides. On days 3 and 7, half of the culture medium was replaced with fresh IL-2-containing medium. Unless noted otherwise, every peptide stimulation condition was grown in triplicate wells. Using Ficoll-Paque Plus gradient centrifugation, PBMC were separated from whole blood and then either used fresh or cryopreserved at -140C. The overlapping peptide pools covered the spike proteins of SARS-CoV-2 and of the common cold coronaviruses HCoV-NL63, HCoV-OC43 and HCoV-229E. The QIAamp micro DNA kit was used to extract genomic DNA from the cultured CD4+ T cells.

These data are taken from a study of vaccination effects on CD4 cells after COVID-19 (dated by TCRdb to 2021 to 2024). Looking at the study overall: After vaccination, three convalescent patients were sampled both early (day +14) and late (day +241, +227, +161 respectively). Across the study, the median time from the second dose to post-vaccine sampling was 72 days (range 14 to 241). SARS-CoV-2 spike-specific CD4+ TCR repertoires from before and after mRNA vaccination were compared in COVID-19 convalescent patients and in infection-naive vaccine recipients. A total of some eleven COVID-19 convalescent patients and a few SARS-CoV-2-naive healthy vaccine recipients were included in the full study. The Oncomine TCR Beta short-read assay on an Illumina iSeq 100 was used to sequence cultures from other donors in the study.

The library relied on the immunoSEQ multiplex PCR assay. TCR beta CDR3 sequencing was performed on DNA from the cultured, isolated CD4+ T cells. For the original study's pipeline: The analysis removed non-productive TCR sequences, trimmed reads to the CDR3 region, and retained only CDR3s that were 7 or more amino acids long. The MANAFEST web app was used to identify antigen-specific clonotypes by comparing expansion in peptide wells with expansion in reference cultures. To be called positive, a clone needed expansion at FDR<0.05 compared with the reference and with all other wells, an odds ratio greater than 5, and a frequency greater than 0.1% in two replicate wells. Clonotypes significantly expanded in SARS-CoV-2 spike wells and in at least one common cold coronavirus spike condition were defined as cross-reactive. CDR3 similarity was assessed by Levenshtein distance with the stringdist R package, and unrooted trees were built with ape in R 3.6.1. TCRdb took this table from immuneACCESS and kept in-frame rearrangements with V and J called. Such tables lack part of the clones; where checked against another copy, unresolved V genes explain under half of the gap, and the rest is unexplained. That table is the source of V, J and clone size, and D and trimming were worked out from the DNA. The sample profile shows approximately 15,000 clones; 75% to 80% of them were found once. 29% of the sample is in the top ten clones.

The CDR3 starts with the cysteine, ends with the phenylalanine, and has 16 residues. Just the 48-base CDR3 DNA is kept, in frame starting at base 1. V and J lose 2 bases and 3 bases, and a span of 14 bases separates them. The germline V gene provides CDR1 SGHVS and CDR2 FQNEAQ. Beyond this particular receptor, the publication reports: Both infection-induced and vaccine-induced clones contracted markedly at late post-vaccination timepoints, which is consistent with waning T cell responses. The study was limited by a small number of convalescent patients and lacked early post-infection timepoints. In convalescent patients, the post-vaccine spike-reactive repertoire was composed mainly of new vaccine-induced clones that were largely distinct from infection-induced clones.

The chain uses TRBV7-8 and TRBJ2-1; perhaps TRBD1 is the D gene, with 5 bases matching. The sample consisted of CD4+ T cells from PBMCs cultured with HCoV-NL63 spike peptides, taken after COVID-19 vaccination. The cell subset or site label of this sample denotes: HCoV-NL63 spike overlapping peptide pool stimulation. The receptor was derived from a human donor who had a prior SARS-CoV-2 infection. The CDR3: CASSLSPLRGYNEQFF. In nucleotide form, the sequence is TGTGCCAGCAGCTTATCCCCCTTAAGGGGCTACAATGAGCAGTTCTTC.